This T cell receptor (beta chain) was observed in a study of T cell repertoires in cytomegalovirus infection. Study-wide background: It was the public TCR beta signatures that indicated both CMV infection and matching HLA type.

General study results and limits: Of the TCR beta families, the public ones yielded a cumulative frequency that identified carriers of CMV plus the relevant HLA.

The CDR3 contains 18 residues. The germline V gene encodes CDR1 SGHNT and CDR2 YYREEE (reference sequence). Losses at the gene ends were 4 bases for V and 2 bases for J; bases not matched to a gene: 8. This clonotype occurred many times. What it recognizes is unknown. TCRdb redid the calling of the reads with MiXCR, one entry per CDR3 protein. The data hold 310,000 or so distinct CDR3 sequences, with 9.6% observed a single time. Sequenced input: PBMCs. This chain connects TRBV5-4 to TRBJ2-5, with 16 nucleotides matching TRBD2. The sequence was obtained from a human donor in good health (CMV status not recorded). Some clones in this sample may be carry-over from other donors' samples. For the CDR3, the DNA is TGTGCCAGCAGCGTCGGGACTAGCGGGGGGGCCCGGCAAGAGACCCAGTACTTC. Its translation: CASSVGTSGGARQETQYF.